Sequencing of this TCR beta chain was carried out in a study of blood T cells in healthy people across ages. This CDR3 is 15 amino acids long. CDR1 and CDR2 from the germline V gene are MDHEN and SYDVKM. V dropped 4 bases and J dropped 2 bases, with 14 bases sitting between them. Through a sample-barcoded 5' primer and a J-beta primer mix, a second PCR was run for 7 to 11 cycles. One entry per CDR3 protein results from TCRdb running MiXCR on the 5' RACE reads. The data contain nearly 800,000 distinct CDR3 sequences, around 25% of them singletons. The same data also went into a second study, on T cells of mothers and their children.

This receptor was obtained from a boy aged 5-17 years in good health. The chain is built from TRBV28 and TRBJ2-5; D gene uncertain. Sequencing was carried out using blood. CDR3: CASSWSQRLQETQYF. The DNA of the CDR3 is TGTGCCAGCAGTTGGAGTCAGAGATTACAAGAGACCCAGTACTTC. The full variable domain, in which reference TRBV28 and TRBJ2-5 provide the parts outside the CDR3, is DVKVTQSSRYLVKRTGEKVFLECVQDMDHENMFWYRQDPGLGLRLIYFSYDVKMKEKGDIPEGYSVSREKKERFSLILESASTNQTSMYLCASSWSQRLQETQYFGPGTRLLVL.